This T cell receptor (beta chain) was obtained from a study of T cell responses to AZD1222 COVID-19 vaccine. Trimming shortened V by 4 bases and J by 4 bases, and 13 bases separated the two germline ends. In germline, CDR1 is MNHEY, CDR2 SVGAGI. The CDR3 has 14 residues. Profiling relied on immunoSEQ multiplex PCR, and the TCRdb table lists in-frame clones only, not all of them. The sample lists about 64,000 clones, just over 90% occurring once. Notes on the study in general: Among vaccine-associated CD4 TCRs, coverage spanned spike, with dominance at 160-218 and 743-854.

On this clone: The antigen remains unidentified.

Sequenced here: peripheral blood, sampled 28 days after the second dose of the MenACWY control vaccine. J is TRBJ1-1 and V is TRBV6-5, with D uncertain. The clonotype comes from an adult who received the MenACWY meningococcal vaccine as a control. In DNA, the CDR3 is TGTGCCAGCAGTTTTTGGGGTAGAGGCACTGAAGCTTTCTTT. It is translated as CASSFWGRGTEAFF.